This T cell receptor beta chain was identified in a study of blood T cell repertoires in COVID-19. Whole-study context: Samples representing acute and convalescent COVID-19 were sourced from the United States, Italy and Spain. PBMCs, B-cell-depleted T cells, or T cells were the source of the cDNA or gDNA that made up the material.

Sequencing used immunoSEQ multiplex PCR; TCRdb keeps in-frame clones, though not all of them. The top ten clones hold roughly 8.2% of a sample with over 200,000 clones, about 83% of them seen once. V was clipped by 4 bases and J by 0 bases; unmatched bases: 3. Looked up from germline, CDR1 is LNHDA and CDR2 is SQIVND (reference sequence). CDR3 length: 14 amino acids. The receptor was isolated from a woman aged 45-60 years with acute or convalescent COVID-19. Sequencing used peripheral blood. The chain recombines TRBV19 with TRBJ2-7; 7 nucleotides agree with TRBD1. The chain's CDR3 is CASSNRDSSYEQYF. Here the CDR3 DNA reads TGTGCCAGTAGTAACCGGGACAGCTCCTACGAGCAGTACTTC.